Following are 32 T cell receptor beta chains from one sample sequenced in a study of T cell responses to AZD1222 COVID-19 vaccine. Sequencing used immunoSEQ multiplex PCR; TCRdb keeps in-frame clones, though not all of them. The sample consists of around 87,000 clones, 80% to 90% of them appearing once. The sequencing used peripheral blood, collected 28 days after the second AZD1222 dose. These TCRs come from an adult who received the AZD1222 COVID-19 vaccine.

The V call is TRBV7-2, the J call TRBJ1-1; 7 bases align to TRBD1. This CDR3 comprises 16 residues. CDR1 SGHTA and CDR2 FQGNSA come from the germline V gene. Trimming at V came to 0 bases and at J to 3 bases, leaving 7 bases not matched to a gene. CDR3 nucleotide sequence: TGTGCCAGCAGCTTAGCAGGGGGCCCCGCTTACACTGAAGCTTTCTTT. Translation gives CASSLAGGPAYTEAFF.

This sequence joins TRBV5-5 and TRBJ2-7; 12 bases align to TRBD1. The V gene end was trimmed by 2 bases and the J gene end by 4 bases; junction bases not matched to a gene: 4. This CDR3 has 15 amino acids. Germline CDR1 reads SGHKS; CDR2 reads YYEKEE (reference sequence). CDR3 protein: CASSFRDRGLYEQYF. DNA of the CDR3: TGTGCCAGCAGCTTCCGGGACAGGGGGCTGTACGAGCAGTACTTC.

The count of this clone is one. The chain has TRBV10-3 and TRBJ2-3; D tentatively reads TRBD1 or TRBD2 (5 bases each). The CDR3 is 16 amino acids. Deletions cut 2 bases from V and 0 bases from J, with 12 bases between. Germline loops: CDR1 ENHRY, CDR2 SYGVKD. The CDR3 sequence: CAISEGTSLSTDTQYF. The CDR3 bases are TGTGCCATCAGTGAGGGGACCTCTCTTAGCACAGATACGCAGTATTTT.

The V gene is TRBV9, the J gene TRBJ2-2; no definite D call. The CDR3 is 13 amino acids. V was shortened by 2 bases and J by 5 bases, with 7 bases between the two germline ends. The V gene's germline CDR1 is SGDLS and CDR2 YYNGEE. The CDR3 coding sequence is TGTGCCAGCAGCGTCGGCGCAACCGGGGAGCTGTTTTTT. Residues: CASSVGATGELFF.

This chain joins TRBV6-4 and TRBJ2-1, with 7 bases fitting TRBD2. The CDR3 spans 14 residues. V shed 5 bases, J shed 10 bases, and the junction held 11 bases outside the gene matches. The V gene's germline CDR1 is MRHNA and CDR2 SNTAGT. CDR3 loop: CASSPSGTTPEQFF. Written as DNA, the CDR3 is TGTGCCAGCAGTCCCTCCGGGACTACTCCCGAGCAGTTCTTC.

A single count supports this clone. The rearrangement uses TRBV3-1 (or the pseudogene TRBV3-2) and TRBJ2-1; 13 nucleotides align to TRBD2. V lost 6 bases and J lost 8; bases outside the gene matches: 4. Germline CDR1 LGHDT, CDR2 YNNKEL (reference sequence). CDR3 size: 14 residues. The CDR3 nucleotides are TGTGCCAGCAGTCTCGGACTAGCGGGGGATGAGCAGTTCTTC. Translated, it gives CASSLGLAGDEQFF.

The chain couples TRBV4-1 to TRBJ1-2; D might be TRBD1 (5 bases). The CDR3 covers 16 residues. Trimming shortened V by 6 bases and J by 0 bases, and 17 bases separated the two germline ends. The germline CDR1 and CDR2 sequences are MGHRA and YSYEKL. CDR3 sequence: CASSLGPTLANYGYTF. In DNA, the CDR3 is TGCGCCAGCAGTCTGGGACCGACGTTAGCTAACTATGGCTACACCTTC.

The gene calls are TRBV7-3 and TRBJ2-2, with D uncertain. The CDR3 has 14 amino acids. CDR1 and CDR2 from the germline V gene are SGHTA and FQGTGA. V shed 5 bases and J shed 3 bases, with 10 bases lying between them. The CDR3 DNA reads TGTGCCAGCAGCCCCCTAAGGGACACCGGGGAGCTGTTTTTT. Its translation is CASSPLRDTGELFF.

The J gene is TRBJ2-1, the V gene TRBV5-1, with D perhaps matching TRBD2 (7 bases). Deletions cut 4 bases from V and 5 bases from J, with 16 bases between. From germline, CDR1 is SGHRS and CDR2 YFSETQ. This CDR3 comprises 15 residues. CDR3 DNA: TGCGCCAGCAGCCCCGGGGGGCCCAAGGACAATGAGCAGTTCTTC. Its protein product is CASSPGGPKDNEQFF.

This clone was found a few times. The rearrangement links TRBV29-1 to TRBJ1-2; the D is unclear. V shed 7 bases and J shed 0 bases, with 12 bases lying between them. Germline V gives CDR1 SQVTM, CDR2 ANQGSEA. This CDR3 has 13 residues. The CDR3 loop is CSAVLGANYGYTF. DNA for the CDR3: TGCAGCGCCGTACTTGGAGCTAACTATGGCTACACCTTC. The variable domain in full, with the rest retrieved from reference TRBV29-1 and TRBJ1-2, is SAVISQKPSRDICQRGTSLTIQCQVDSQVTMMFWYRQQPGQSLTLIATANQGSEATYESGFVIDKFPISRPNLTFSTLTVSNMSPEDSSIYLCSAVLGANYGYTFGSGTRLTVV.

The chain couples TRBV5-1 to TRBJ1-1, with D unclear. V lost 0 bases and J 0 bases, leaving 9 bases between the germline ends. The CDR3 has 15 residues. The V gene's germline CDR1 is SGHRS and CDR2 YFSETQ. Here the CDR3 reads CASSLVGNMNTEAFF. The DNA for the CDR3 is TGCGCCAGCAGCTTGGTAGGAAACATGAACACTGAAGCTTTCTTT.

The chain uses TRBV11-2 and TRBJ1-2; D is possibly TRBD1 (6 bases). Germline V CDR1 and CDR2: SGHAT, FQNNGV. The CDR3 runs 13 residues. Trimming stripped 1 base from V and 7 bases from J, with 10 bases between. CDR3 DNA sequence: TGTGCCAGCAGCTTAGGTGCGGGGGCTGGCTACACCTTC. Protein sequence: CASSLGAGAGYTF. Variable domain in full (rest from reference TRBV11-2 and TRBJ1-2): EAGVAQSPRYKIIEKRQSVAFWCNPISGHATLYWYQQILGQGPKLLIQFQNNGVVDDSQLPKDRFSAERLKGVDSTLKIQPAKLEDSAVYLCASSLGAGAGYTFGSGTRLTVV.

V is TRBV7-9 and J is TRBJ1-4, with a weak D call TRBD1 (5 bases). CDR3 size: 17 residues. The V gene's germline CDR1 is SEHNR and CDR2 FQNEAQ (reference sequence). The V end lost 3 bases, the J end lost 0 bases, and 14 bases lay between the germline ends. This chain's CDR3 is CASSFTGYKATNEKLFF. The CDR3 DNA reads as TGTGCCAGCAGCTTCACAGGCTATAAAGCAACTAATGAAAAACTGTTTTTT.

The V and J genes are TRBV6-2 or TRBV6-3 and TRBJ1-1; perhaps TRBD1 as D (5 bases). Germline V gene data show CDR1 as MNHEY and CDR2 as SVGEGT. With 6 bases removed from V and 1 base from J, the gap between germline ends came to 9 bases. The CDR3 is 13 residues long. CDR3 region: CASSYDRNTEAFF. CDR3 DNA sequence: TGTGCCAGCAGCTATGACAGGAACACTGAAGCTTTCTTT.

V gene TRBV6-5 combines with J gene TRBJ2-1, with 11 positions matching TRBD2. Germline-derived CDR1 and CDR2 are MNHEY and SVGAGI. With 0 bases clipped from V and 8 bases from J, the junction kept 3 bases outside the gene matches. CDR3 size: 15 residues. CDR3 coding DNA: TGTGCCAGCAGTTACTCTAGCGGGGGGGCCCATGAGCAGTTCTTC. Protein: CASSYSSGGAHEQFF.

The chain has TRBV28 and TRBJ1-3; D gene uncertain. Germline values: CDR1 MDHEN, CDR2 SYDVKM. V was shortened by 6 bases and J by 0 bases, with 12 bases between the two germline ends. CDR3 length equals 15 residues. The CDR3 reads CASRYDMSSGNTIYF. The CDR3 region has the DNA TGTGCCAGCAGGTACGACATGAGCTCTGGAAACACCATATATTTT. The full variable domain, in which reference TRBV28 and TRBJ1-3 provide the parts outside the CDR3, is DVKVTQSSRYLVKRTGEKVFLECVQDMDHENMFWYRQDPGLGLRLIYFSYDVKMKEKGDIPEGYSVSREKKERFSLILESASTNQTSMYLCASRYDMSSGNTIYFGEGSWLTVV.

The chain joins TRBV14 to TRBJ2-3, with D perhaps matching TRBD1 (6 bases). This CDR3 region has 15 residues. The V gene lost 4 bases and the J gene lost 4 bases, with 15 bases spanning the gap. The germline V gene encodes CDR1 SGHDN and CDR2 FVKESK. This CDR3 is CASSPEVGAPDTQYF. The DNA for the CDR3 is TGTGCCAGCAGCCCGGAGGTGGGGGCTCCAGATACGCAGTATTTT.

The rearrangement joins TRBV6-2 or TRBV6-3 to TRBJ1-4, with D perhaps matching TRBD1 (6 bases). CDR3 length equals 17 residues. The V end was cut by 2 bases, the J end by 5 bases, with 18 bases between. The V gene's germline CDR1 is MNHEY and CDR2 SVGEGT. CDR3 DNA: TGTGCCAGCAGTTACCAATGGACAGTGAGCGGCAATGAAAAACTGTTTTTT. Translated, it gives CASSYQWTVSGNEKLFF.

The chain employs TRBV9 and TRBJ2-7; TRBD1 agrees at 9 bases. The CDR3 extends over 15 amino acids. Germline CDR1 SGDLS, CDR2 YYNGEE. V lost 4 bases, J lost 5 bases, and 10 bases stayed unmatched. Written as DNA, the CDR3 is TGTGCCAGCAGCCAAGACCCCGGGACAGGGAACGAGCAGTACTTC. Amino acids: CASSQDPGTGNEQYF.

The gene calls are TRBV6-1 and TRBJ2-3; D tentatively fits TRBD1 or TRBD2 (5 bases each). The CDR3 has 12 residues. Germline values: CDR1 MNHNS, CDR2 SASEGT. Trimming cost V 3 bases and J 6 bases, with 7 bases left between them. CDR3 loop: CASSERGDTQYF. CDR3 in DNA: TGTGCCAGCAGTGAGAGGGGCGATACGCAGTATTTT.

This rearrangement joins TRBV2 to TRBJ1-5, with 7 bases that match TRBD1. CDR3 length: 14 residues. Germline-derived CDR1 and CDR2 are SNHLY and FYNNEI. Trimming removed 6 bases from V and 1 base from J; junction bases left unmatched: 3. CDR3 amino acids: CASRTGLSNQPQHF. The CDR3 region has the DNA TGTGCCAGCAGGACAGGGCTAAGCAATCAGCCCCAGCATTTT. Full variable domain (missing parts from reference TRBV2 and TRBJ1-5): EPEVTQTPSHQVTQMGQEVILRCVPISNHLYFYWYRQILGQKVEFLVSFYNNEISEKSEIFDDQFSVERPDGSNFTLKIRSTKLEDSAMYFCASRTGLSNQPQHFGDGTRLSIL.

This chain links TRBV13 with TRBJ2-7, with no clear D. Trimming cost V 3 bases and J 3 bases, with 6 bases left between them. The CDR3 is made up of 12 amino acids. Germline V lookup: CDR1 PRHDT, CDR2 FYEKMQ (reference sequence). The DNA of the CDR3 is TGTGCCAGCAGCTTCGGGTACTACGAGCAGTACTTC. This codes for CASSFGYYEQYF.

The chain has TRBV18 and TRBJ2-5; D may be TRBD1 or TRBD2 (6 bases each). Trimming removed 3 bases from V and 5 bases from J, with 16 bases in between. The CDR3 loop spans 15 amino acids. Germline values: CDR1 KGHSH, CDR2 LQKENI. The CDR3: CASSPDSGAGETQYF. The CDR3 nucleotides are TGTGCCAGCTCACCGGATTCGGGGGCTGGGGAGACCCAGTACTTC.

This chain links TRBV18 with TRBJ1-6; no firm D call. This CDR3 comprises 13 residues. Germline values: CDR1 KGHSH, CDR2 LQKENI. V gave up 4 bases and J gave up 4 bases, with 5 bases separating them. In DNA, the CDR3 is TGTGCCAGCTCACTACAGTATAATTCACCCCTCCACTTT. Translating it yields CASSLQYNSPLHF.

The chain couples TRBV28 to TRBJ2-5; D is unresolved. In germline, CDR1 is MDHEN, CDR2 SYDVKM. The CDR3 spans 15 residues. The V gene lost 6 bases and the J gene lost 0 bases, with 14 bases spanning the gap. CDR3 loop: CASSVMGGYQETQYF. The CDR3 DNA reads as TGTGCCAGCAGCGTTATGGGCGGCTACCAAGAGACCCAGTACTTC.

This chain connects TRBV25-1 to TRBJ1-5, with 10 positions matching TRBD1. J gave up 2 bases and V 7 bases, and 11 bases lay outside the gene matches. CDR3 length: 17 residues. From germline, CDR1 is MGHDK and CDR2 SYGVNS. In nucleotides, the CDR3 is TGTGCCAGCAATCGACAGGGGGCTGGATTGGGCAATCAGCCCCAGCATTTT. This translates into CASNRQGAGLGNQPQHF.

The V gene is TRBV30, the J gene TRBJ1-2; a possible D gene is TRBD1 (5 bases). The germline CDR1 and CDR2 sequences are GTSNPN and SVGIG (reference sequence). The germline V and J ends were trimmed by 4 bases and 4 bases, with 13 bases remaining between them. The CDR3 consists of 13 residues. The CDR3 loop reads CAWNPTALYGYTF. In nucleotides, the CDR3 is TGTGCCTGGAACCCGACAGCTCTCTATGGCTACACCTTC.

The genes are TRBV29-1 and TRBJ2-4; perhaps D is TRBD1 or TRBD2 (6 bases each). The CDR3 has 13 residues. Deletions cut 3 bases from V and 5 bases from J, with 11 bases between. CDR1 is SQVTM, CDR2 ANQGSEA, per germline. The CDR3 region is CSVEEGVQNIQYF. DNA of the CDR3: TGCAGCGTTGAGGAGGGGGTACAAAACATTCAGTACTTC.

CDR3 sequence: CASSMEAGGEETQYF. CDR3 sequence (DNA): TGTGCCAGCAGTATGGAGGCTGGGGGAGAAGAGACCCAGTACTTC. V is TRBV2 and J is TRBJ2-5, with D perhaps matching TRBD1 or TRBD2 (5 bases each). Between the trimmed V and J ends, which lost 5 bases and 3 bases, there was a span of 16 bases. Germline V gives CDR1 SNHLY, CDR2 FYNNEI. The CDR3 totals 15 residues.

The V call is TRBV9, the J call TRBJ1-1, with D possibly matching TRBD1 (5 bases). This CDR3 has 14 residues. The V and J ends lost 4 bases and 4 bases respectively, with 14 bases between them. Germline V CDR1 and CDR2: SGDLS, YYNGEE. The CDR3 DNA is TGTGCCAGCAGCACGCAGGGTTCTCTCACTGAAGCTTTCTTT. Encoded protein: CASSTQGSLTEAFF.

This clone has a single count. The chain joins TRBV4-2 to TRBJ2-6; possible D gene TRBD2, 6 bases. The V gene lost 0 bases and the J gene lost 0 bases, with 12 bases spanning the gap. The CDR3 totals 18 residues. Germline loops: CDR1 LGHNA, CDR2 YNFKEQ. This chain's CDR3 is CASSQDPMGGSGANVLTF. CDR3 in DNA: TGTGCCAGCAGCCAAGATCCAATGGGGGGCTCTGGGGCCAACGTCCTGACTTTC.

This rearrangement joins TRBV27 to TRBJ1-1; D gene ambiguous. The CDR3 has 13 amino acids. In germline, CDR1 is MNHEY, CDR2 SMNVEV (reference sequence). Trimming removed 6 bases from V and 1 base from J, with 9 bases in between. The CDR3 region has the DNA TGTGCCAGCAGCCCTACAGAGAACACTGAAGCTTTCTTT. Translated: CASSPTENTEAFF.